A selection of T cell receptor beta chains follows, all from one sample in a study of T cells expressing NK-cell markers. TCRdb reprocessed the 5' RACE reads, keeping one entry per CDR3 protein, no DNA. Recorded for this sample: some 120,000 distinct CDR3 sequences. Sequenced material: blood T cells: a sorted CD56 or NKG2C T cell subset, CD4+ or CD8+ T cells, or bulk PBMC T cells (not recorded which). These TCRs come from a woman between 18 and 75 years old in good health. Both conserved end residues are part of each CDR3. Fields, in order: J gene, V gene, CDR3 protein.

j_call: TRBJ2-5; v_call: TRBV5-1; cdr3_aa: CASSLEGGGRGTQYF
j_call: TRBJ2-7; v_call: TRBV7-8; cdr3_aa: CASSLVGSPKGGYEQYF
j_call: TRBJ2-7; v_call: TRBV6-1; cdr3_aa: CASTQSGTATYEQYF
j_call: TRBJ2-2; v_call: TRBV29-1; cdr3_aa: CSVAGNTGELFF
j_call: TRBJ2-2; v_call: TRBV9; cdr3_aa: CASSVGGGSGGELFF
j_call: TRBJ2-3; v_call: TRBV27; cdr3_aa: CASSLSGGGGTQYF
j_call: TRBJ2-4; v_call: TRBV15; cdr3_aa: CATSTTDSPVVGIQYF
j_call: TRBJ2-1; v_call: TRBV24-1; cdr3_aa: CATSDLRDSSYNEQFF
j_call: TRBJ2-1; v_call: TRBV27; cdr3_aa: CASTPGQGYNEQFF
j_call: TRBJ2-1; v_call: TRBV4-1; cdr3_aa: CASSQNNYRQNEQFF
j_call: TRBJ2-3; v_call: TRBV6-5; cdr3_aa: CASSYGIAGGRSNTQYF
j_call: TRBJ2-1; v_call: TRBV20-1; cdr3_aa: CLLAGFSYYNEQFF
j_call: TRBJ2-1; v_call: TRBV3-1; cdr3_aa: CASSQDVGLLYNEQFF
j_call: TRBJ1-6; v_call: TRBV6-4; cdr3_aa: CASSDSNNSPLHF
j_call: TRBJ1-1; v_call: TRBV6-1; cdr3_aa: CASTQTGGKTEAFF
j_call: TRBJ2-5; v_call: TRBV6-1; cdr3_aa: CASSPTGGLETQYF
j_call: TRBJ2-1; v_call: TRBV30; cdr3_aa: CAWGVGAGYNEQFF
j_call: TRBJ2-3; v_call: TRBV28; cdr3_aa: CASSLSPSGGAAYF
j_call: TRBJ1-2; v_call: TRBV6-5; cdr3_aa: CASSYISSSGVAYGYTF
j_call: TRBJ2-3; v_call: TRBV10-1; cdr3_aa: CASSEWTRGDTQYF
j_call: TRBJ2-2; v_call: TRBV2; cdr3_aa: CASSVFLGQTNTGELFF
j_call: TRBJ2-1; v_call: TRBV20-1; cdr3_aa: CSARGGGDNEQFF
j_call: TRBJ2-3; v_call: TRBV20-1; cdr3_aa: CSATTSGASTDTQYF
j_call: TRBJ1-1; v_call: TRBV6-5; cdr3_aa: CASSWDENTEAFF
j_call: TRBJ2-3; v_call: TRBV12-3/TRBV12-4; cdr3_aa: CASSSAGTRRTDTQYF
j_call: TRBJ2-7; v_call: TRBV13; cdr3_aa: CASSRSGKGSYEQYF
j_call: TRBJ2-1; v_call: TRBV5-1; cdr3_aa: CASSLADNYNEQFF
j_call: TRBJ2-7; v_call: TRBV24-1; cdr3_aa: CATSDPDRVGSYEQYF
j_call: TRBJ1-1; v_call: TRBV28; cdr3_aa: CASSSRLKDTEAFF
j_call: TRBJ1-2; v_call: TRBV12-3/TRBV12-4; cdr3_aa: CASSLGAANYGYTF
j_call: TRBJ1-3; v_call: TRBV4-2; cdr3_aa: CASSSHSGNTIYF
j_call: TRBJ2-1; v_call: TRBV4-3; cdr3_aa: CASSQTGAYGYNEQFF
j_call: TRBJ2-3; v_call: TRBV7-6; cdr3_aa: CASSLAPTDTQYF
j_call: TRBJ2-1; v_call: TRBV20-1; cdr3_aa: CSASSGRAPIEQFF
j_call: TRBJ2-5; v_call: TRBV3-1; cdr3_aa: CAAGAQLARYQETQYF
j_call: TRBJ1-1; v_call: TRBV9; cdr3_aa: CASSVGAEGTEAFF
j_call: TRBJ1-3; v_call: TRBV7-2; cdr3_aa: CASSPLGNTIYF
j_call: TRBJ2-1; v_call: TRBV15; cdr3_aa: CATLGGQTYNEQFF
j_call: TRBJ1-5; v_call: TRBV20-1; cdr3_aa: CSAPDRLYSNQPQHF
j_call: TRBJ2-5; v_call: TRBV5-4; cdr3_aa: CASSLGTSQETQYF
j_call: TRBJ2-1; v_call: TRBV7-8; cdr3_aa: CASSLRAGTYNEQFF
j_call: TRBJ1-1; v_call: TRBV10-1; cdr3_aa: CASSGGTEAFF
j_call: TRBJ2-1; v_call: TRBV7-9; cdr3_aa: CAAAPRESYNEQFF
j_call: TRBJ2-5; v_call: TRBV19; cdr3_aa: CASSTRDSGEETQYF
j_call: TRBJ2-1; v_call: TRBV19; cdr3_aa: CASSRRSAYNEQFF
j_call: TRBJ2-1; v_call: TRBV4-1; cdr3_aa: CASSQWTSGEHSYNEQFF
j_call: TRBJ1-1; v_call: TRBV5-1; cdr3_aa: CASSLAGGDTEAFF
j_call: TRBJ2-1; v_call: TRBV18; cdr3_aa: CASSLAGEPLSSYNEQFF
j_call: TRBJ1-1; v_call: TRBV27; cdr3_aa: CASSGGQAGTEAFF
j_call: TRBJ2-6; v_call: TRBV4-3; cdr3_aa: CASSQDWQGGLSGANVLTF
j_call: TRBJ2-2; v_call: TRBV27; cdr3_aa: CASRDTGELFF
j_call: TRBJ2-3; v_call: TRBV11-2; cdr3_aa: CASSFHSTDTQYF
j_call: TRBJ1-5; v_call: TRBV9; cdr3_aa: CASSAGTGPQHF
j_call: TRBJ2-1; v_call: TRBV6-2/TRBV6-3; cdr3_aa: CASSYSAAGAFVYNEQFF
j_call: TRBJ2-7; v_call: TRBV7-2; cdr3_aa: CASSFGTGGYEQYF
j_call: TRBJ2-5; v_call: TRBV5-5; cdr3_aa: CASSPGWAGQETQYF
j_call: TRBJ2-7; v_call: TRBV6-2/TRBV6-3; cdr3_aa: CASSYGGLTYEQYF